The 6 T cell receptor beta chains in this list originate from one sample, sequenced in a study of CD8 T cells in ankylosing spondylitis. The antigens of these receptors remain unknown. Using its own MiXCR run on the 5' RACE reads, TCRdb lists one record per CDR3 protein. The data contain some 700,000 distinct CDR3 sequences, about 20% of them singletons. Study outcomes and limitations: What appeared characteristic of ankylosing spondylitis blood was a TCR beta motif of several highly homologous variants.

The sequencing sample was made of blood, either unsorted or a sorted T cell fraction (not recorded which). The origin of the receptors is a male donor with ankylosing spondylitis.

The gene calls are TRBV5-1 and TRBJ2-1, with 7 bases matching TRBD1. The trim removed 6 bases at V and 0 bases at J, leaving 9 bases unmatched. This CDR3 is 16 amino acids long. The V gene's germline CDR1 is SGHRS and CDR2 YFSETQ. CDR3 in amino acids: CASTAGQASSYNEQFF. The CDR3 region has the DNA TGCGCCAGCACCGCTGGACAGGCGAGCTCCTACAATGAGCAGTTCTTC.

This clonotype was seen many times. This sequence joins TRBV2 and TRBJ2-7; D perhaps matches TRBD1 (6 bases). This CDR3 spans 13 amino acids. Germline-derived CDR1 and CDR2 are SNHLY and FYNNEI. The V end lost 7 bases, the J end lost 3 bases, and 13 bases lay between the germline ends. CDR3: CASTISDSYEQYF. The CDR3, as DNA: TGTGCCAGCACCATATCGGACAGCTACGAGCAGTACTTC.

This chain joins TRBV9 and TRBJ2-7; unclear D gene. Germline CDR1 SGDLS, CDR2 YYNGEE. V lost 2 bases and J lost 3, with 6 bases in between. The CDR3 contains 12 residues. CDR3 bases: TGTGCCAGCAGCGTGTCCGACTACGAGCAGTACTTC. Protein: CASSVSDYEQYF.

This clonotype was detected only a few times. CDR3 DNA sequence: TGTGCCACCAGCAGGGGGACCGGGACTAGCGAAGACGAGCAGTACTTC. Protein sequence: CATSRGTGTSEDEQYF. This chain joins TRBV15 and TRBJ2-7; 10 bases are a match to TRBD2. The junction had 10 bases not matched to a gene; V was cut back by 3 bases and J by 5 bases. Germline CDR1 LNHNV, CDR2 YYDKDF (reference sequence). This CDR3 has 16 amino acids.

V and J are TRBV5-1 and TRBJ2-2; D is unclear. The V gene's germline CDR1 is SGHRS and CDR2 YFSETQ. Trimming left V 7 bases short and J 8 bases short, with 18 bases between. The CDR3 length is 14 residues. The DNA for the CDR3 is TGCGCCAGCGGCTCGGACCCATCCTTAGGGGAGCTGTTTTTT. Translation gives CASGSDPSLGELFF.

The genes are TRBV20-1 and TRBJ1-1; no clear D gene. Trimming cost V 4 bases and J 6 bases, with 15 bases left between them. Germline V CDR1 and CDR2: DFQATT, SNEGSKA (reference sequence). The CDR3 runs 13 residues. The CDR3 DNA reads as TGCAGTGCTAACAAAGCAGGTATTGCTGAAGCTTTCTTT. Encoded protein: CSANKAGIAEAFF.